These T cell receptor beta chains were read from a single sample in a study of cytomegalovirus exposure and HLA in healthy donors. Produced via immunoSEQ multiplex PCR; TCRdb's table is partial and in-frame only. The sample shows 110,000 to 150,000 clones, around 80% of them seen only once. Material: PBMCs. The origin of the receptors is an older woman in good health and CMV-seropositive. Both conserved end residues are trimmed from each CDR3. The D gene is left open where the match is weak.

CDR3aa: ASSLFPGYEQY
j_gene: TRBJ2-7
v_gene: TRBV27
d_gene: .

CDR3aa: ASTDLAGGSYEQY
j_gene: .
v_gene: TRBV27
d_gene: TRBD2

CDR3aa: ASQPGQGDYEQY
j_gene: TRBJ2-7
v_gene: TRBV2
d_gene: TRBD1

CDR3aa: ASSPSTRNYEQY
j_gene: TRBJ2-7
v_gene: TRBV4-1
d_gene: .

CDR3aa: ATQGTQNNNEQF
j_gene: TRBJ2-1
v_gene: TRBV19
d_gene: .

CDR3aa: ASSREAELQETQY
j_gene: TRBJ2-5
v_gene: TRBV5-4
d_gene: .

CDR3aa: ASSFGQVRGAF
j_gene: TRBJ1-1
v_gene: TRBV5-4
d_gene: TRBD1

CDR3aa: ASSDPGLTNEQF
j_gene: TRBJ2-1
v_gene: TRBV5-1
d_gene: TRBD2

CDR3aa: ASSLEVVGANVLT
j_gene: TRBJ2-6
v_gene: TRBV5-1
d_gene: .

CDR3aa: AWSRRSGETQY
j_gene: TRBJ2-5
v_gene: TRBV30
d_gene: TRBD2

CDR3aa: ASSPGWQETQY
j_gene: TRBJ2-5
v_gene: TRBV11-3
d_gene: .

CDR3aa: ASSHPPSEGGPYEQY
j_gene: TRBJ2-7
v_gene: TRBV4-1
d_gene: TRBD2

CDR3aa: ASSPLAGVGEQY
j_gene: TRBJ2-7
v_gene: TRBV6-6
d_gene: TRBD2

CDR3aa: ASSFGQEETQY
j_gene: TRBJ2-5
v_gene: TRBV6-5
d_gene: TRBD1

CDR3aa: ASSRLAGANTGELF
j_gene: TRBJ2-2
v_gene: TRBV7-6
d_gene: TRBD2

CDR3aa: AWSRGQEGLT
j_gene: TRBJ1-2
v_gene: TRBV30
d_gene: TRBD1

CDR3aa: ASTQGRHYGYT
j_gene: TRBJ1-2
v_gene: TRBV28
d_gene: .

CDR3aa: ASSLGTRPPGYT
j_gene: TRBJ1-2
v_gene: TRBV5-4
d_gene: .

CDR3aa: ASKRIQGHYGYT
j_gene: TRBJ1-2
v_gene: TRBV6-5
d_gene: .

CDR3aa: ASSLIGQGPSEQY
j_gene: TRBJ2-7
v_gene: TRBV28
d_gene: TRBD1

CDR3aa: AWTGQVKNIQY
j_gene: TRBJ2-4
v_gene: TRBV30
d_gene: .

CDR3aa: ASSFLATRGTGELF
j_gene: TRBJ2-2
v_gene: TRBV27
d_gene: .

CDR3aa: SVGPAGVWNEQF
j_gene: TRBJ2-1
v_gene: TRBV29-1
d_gene: TRBD2

CDR3aa: ASSLETRPYTGELF
j_gene: TRBJ2-2
v_gene: TRBV7-2
d_gene: .

CDR3aa: ASRDRGDEQY
j_gene: TRBJ2-7
v_gene: TRBV6-1
d_gene: TRBD1

CDR3aa: SVGGQGTEAF
j_gene: TRBJ1-1
v_gene: TRBV29-1
d_gene: TRBD1

CDR3aa: ASSSWTSGKINEQF
j_gene: TRBJ2-1
v_gene: TRBV27
d_gene: TRBD2

CDR3aa: ASSFTTGGGYGYT
j_gene: TRBJ1-2
v_gene: TRBV19
d_gene: TRBD1

CDR3aa: ASSRGGRGNTIY
j_gene: TRBJ1-3
v_gene: TRBV13
d_gene: .

CDR3aa: ASRWGEGPDTQY
j_gene: TRBJ2-3
v_gene: TRBV5-1
d_gene: TRBD2

CDR3aa: ASSVGTSFGDEQF
j_gene: TRBJ2-1
v_gene: TRBV7-3
d_gene: TRBD2

CDR3aa: ASSLAGTGTGAHEQY
j_gene: TRBJ2-7
v_gene: TRBV7-2
d_gene: TRBD1

CDR3aa: AWSPLLNNEQF
j_gene: TRBJ2-1
v_gene: TRBV30
d_gene: .

CDR3aa: ASSLGTGALYEQY
j_gene: TRBJ2-7
v_gene: TRBV11-1
d_gene: TRBD1

CDR3aa: ASSLNRGTNTQY
j_gene: TRBJ2-3
v_gene: TRBV5-4
d_gene: TRBD1

CDR3aa: ASSHLPPVGYT
j_gene: TRBJ1-2
v_gene: TRBV7-2
d_gene: .

CDR3aa: ASSPLSADTQY
j_gene: TRBJ2-3
v_gene: TRBV18
d_gene: .

CDR3aa: ASSQDLVNQPQH
j_gene: TRBJ1-5
v_gene: TRBV4-3
d_gene: .

CDR3aa: ASSTSTDQPQH
j_gene: TRBJ1-5
v_gene: TRBV19
d_gene: .

CDR3aa: ASSLGTGDGYT
j_gene: TRBJ1-2
v_gene: TRBV7-6
d_gene: TRBD1

CDR3aa: ASSLDSNYGYT
j_gene: TRBJ1-2
v_gene: TRBV11-3
d_gene: .

CDR3aa: ASNIDRNTEAF
j_gene: TRBJ1-1
v_gene: TRBV6-1
d_gene: .

CDR3aa: ASRLAGGGTGELF
j_gene: TRBJ2-2
v_gene: TRBV6-1
d_gene: TRBD2

CDR3aa: ASSLGHRTGSNEQF
j_gene: TRBJ2-1
v_gene: TRBV13
d_gene: TRBD1

CDR3aa: SVDGGLESYNEQF
j_gene: TRBJ2-1
v_gene: TRBV29-1
d_gene: .

CDR3aa: ASSLMGQTNTEAF
j_gene: TRBJ1-1
v_gene: TRBV7-3
d_gene: TRBD1

CDR3aa: ASTTAGGNEQF
j_gene: TRBJ2-1
v_gene: TRBV6-5
d_gene: TRBD2

CDR3aa: ASSHGGLNQPQH
j_gene: TRBJ1-5
v_gene: TRBV19
d_gene: .

CDR3aa: ASSQDPGQDGEKLF
j_gene: TRBJ1-4
v_gene: TRBV4-1
d_gene: .

CDR3aa: ASSDSPSGSVNEQF
j_gene: TRBJ2-1
v_gene: TRBV6-4
d_gene: TRBD2

CDR3aa: ASSSLTGANTGELF
j_gene: TRBJ2-2
v_gene: TRBV5-4
d_gene: .

CDR3aa: ASKKGRGTDTQY
j_gene: TRBJ2-3
v_gene: TRBV4-3
d_gene: TRBD2

CDR3aa: ASSYSSSGTDTQY
j_gene: TRBJ2-3
v_gene: TRBV6-5
d_gene: .

CDR3aa: ATRRSGELF
j_gene: TRBJ2-2
v_gene: TRBV27
d_gene: .

CDR3aa: ASSLQGDTEAF
j_gene: TRBJ1-1
v_gene: TRBV11-1
d_gene: .

CDR3aa: ASSPQRGSTDTQY
j_gene: TRBJ2-3
v_gene: TRBV14
d_gene: TRBD2

CDR3aa: SVEEGGFGNEQY
j_gene: TRBJ2-7
v_gene: TRBV29-1
d_gene: .

CDR3aa: ASSTGTGYSYEQY
j_gene: TRBJ2-7
v_gene: TRBV11-1
d_gene: TRBD1

CDR3aa: ASSGISIYNEQF
j_gene: TRBJ2-1
v_gene: TRBV6-1
d_gene: .

CDR3aa: AWSGGGYQPQH
j_gene: TRBJ1-5
v_gene: TRBV30
d_gene: .